This T cell receptor (beta chain) was found in a study of control samples from healthy donors and cancer patients. Method: immunoSEQ multiplex PCR; TCRdb's copy keeps in-frame clones and lacks some. The sample records fewer than 500,000 clones, approximately 90% being singletons. Source material: PBMCs. The source is a man between 35 and 55 years old with head and neck cancer.

The CDR3 reads CAWSPPWAGSYNEQFF. CDR3 in DNA: TGTGCCTGGAGTCCTCCCTGGGCCGGCTCCTACAATGAGCAGTTCTTC. J is TRBJ2-1 and V is TRBV30; D gene uncertain. This CDR3 region has 16 residues. V lost 2 bases and J 0 bases, leaving 14 bases between the germline ends. CDR1 is GTSNPN and CDR2 is SVGIG in the germline V gene (reference sequence).